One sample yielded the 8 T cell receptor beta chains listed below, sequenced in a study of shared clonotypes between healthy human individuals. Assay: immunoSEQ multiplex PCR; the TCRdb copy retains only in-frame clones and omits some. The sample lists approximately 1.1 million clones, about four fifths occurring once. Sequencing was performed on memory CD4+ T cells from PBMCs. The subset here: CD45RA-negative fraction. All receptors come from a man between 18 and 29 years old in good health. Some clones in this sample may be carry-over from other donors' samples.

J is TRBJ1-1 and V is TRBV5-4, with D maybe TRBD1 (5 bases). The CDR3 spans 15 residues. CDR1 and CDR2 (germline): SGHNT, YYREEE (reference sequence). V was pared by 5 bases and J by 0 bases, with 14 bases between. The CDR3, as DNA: TGTGCCAGCAGTGCGGCCGGGGCGATGAACACTGAAGCTTTCTTT. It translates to CASSAAGAMNTEAFF.

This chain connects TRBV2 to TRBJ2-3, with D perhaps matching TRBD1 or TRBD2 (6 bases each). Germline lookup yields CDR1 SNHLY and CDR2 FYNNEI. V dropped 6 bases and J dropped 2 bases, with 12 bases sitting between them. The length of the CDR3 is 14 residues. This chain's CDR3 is CASRSGAYTDTQYF. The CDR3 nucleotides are TGTGCCAGCAGGTCGGGGGCATACACAGATACGCAGTATTTT. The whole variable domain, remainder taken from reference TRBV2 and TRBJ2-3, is EPEVTQTPSHQVTQMGQEVILRCVPISNHLYFYWYRQILGQKVEFLVSFYNNEISEKSEIFDDQFSVERPDGSNFTLKIRSTKLEDSAMYFCASRSGAYTDTQYFGPGTRLTVL.

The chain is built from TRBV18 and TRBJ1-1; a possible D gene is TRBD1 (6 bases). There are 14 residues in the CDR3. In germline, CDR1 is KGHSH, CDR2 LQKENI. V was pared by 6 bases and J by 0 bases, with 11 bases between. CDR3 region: CASSQGRLNTEAFF. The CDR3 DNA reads TGTGCCAGCTCCCAGGGGAGGCTGAACACTGAAGCTTTCTTT.

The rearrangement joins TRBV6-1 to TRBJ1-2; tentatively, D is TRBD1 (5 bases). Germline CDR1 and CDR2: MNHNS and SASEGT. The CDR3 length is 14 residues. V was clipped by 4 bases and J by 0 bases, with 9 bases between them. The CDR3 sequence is CASSGGFSNYGYTF. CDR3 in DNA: TGTGCCAGCAGTGGGGGGTTCTCTAACTATGGCTACACCTTC.

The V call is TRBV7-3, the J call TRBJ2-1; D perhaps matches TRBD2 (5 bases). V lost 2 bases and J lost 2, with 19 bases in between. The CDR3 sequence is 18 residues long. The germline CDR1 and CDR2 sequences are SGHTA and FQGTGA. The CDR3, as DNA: TGTGCCAGCAGCTTATATCCCGCCGCGAGCGGAACCTACAATGAGCAGTTCTTC. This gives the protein CASSLYPAASGTYNEQFF.

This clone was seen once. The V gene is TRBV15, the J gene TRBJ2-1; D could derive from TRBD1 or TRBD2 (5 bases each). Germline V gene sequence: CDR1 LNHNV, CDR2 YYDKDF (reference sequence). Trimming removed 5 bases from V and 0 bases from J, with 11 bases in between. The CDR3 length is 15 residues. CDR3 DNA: TGTGCCACCAGCGGGGGACGGAGCTCCTACAATGAGCAGTTCTTC. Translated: CATSGGRSSYNEQFF.

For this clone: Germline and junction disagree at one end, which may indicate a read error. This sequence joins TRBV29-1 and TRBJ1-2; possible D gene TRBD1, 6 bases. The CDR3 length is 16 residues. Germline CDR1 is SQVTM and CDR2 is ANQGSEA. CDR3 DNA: TGCAGCGCTGAAGACACCCACTCCGACAGGCGGGGAGGCTACACCTTC. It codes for CSAEDTHSDRRGGYTF.

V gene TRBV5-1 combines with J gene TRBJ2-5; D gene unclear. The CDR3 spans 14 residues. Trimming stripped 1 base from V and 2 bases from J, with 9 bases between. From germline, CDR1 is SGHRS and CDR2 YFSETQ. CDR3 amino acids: CASSLNTPQETQYF. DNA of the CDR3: TGCGCCAGCAGCTTGAACACTCCTCAAGAGACCCAGTACTTC.